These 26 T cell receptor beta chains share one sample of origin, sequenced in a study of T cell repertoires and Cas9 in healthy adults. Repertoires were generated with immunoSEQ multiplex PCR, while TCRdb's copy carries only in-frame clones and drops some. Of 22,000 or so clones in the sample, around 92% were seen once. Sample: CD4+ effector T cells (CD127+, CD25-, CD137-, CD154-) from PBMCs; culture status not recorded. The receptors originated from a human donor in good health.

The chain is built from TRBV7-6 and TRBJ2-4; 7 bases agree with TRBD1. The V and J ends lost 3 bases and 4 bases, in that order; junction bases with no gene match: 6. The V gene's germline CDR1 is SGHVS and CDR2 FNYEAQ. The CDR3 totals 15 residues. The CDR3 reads CASSLSWGQKNIQYF. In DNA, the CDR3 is TGTGCCAGCAGCTTGTCCTGGGGACAGAAAAACATTCAGTACTTC.

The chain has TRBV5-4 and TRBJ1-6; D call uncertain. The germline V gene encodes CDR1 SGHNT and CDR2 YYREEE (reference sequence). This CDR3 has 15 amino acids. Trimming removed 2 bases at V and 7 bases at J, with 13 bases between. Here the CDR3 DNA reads TGTGCCAGCAGCTTTGCGGGAGGGAGCAATTCACCCCTCCACTTT. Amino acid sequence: CASSFAGGSNSPLHF.

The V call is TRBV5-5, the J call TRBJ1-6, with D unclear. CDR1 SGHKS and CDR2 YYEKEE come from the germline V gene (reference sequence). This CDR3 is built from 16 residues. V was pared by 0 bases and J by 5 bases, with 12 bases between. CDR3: CASSLEVQGNNSPLHF. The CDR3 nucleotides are TGTGCCAGCAGCTTGGAGGTACAAGGGAATAATTCACCCCTCCACTTT.

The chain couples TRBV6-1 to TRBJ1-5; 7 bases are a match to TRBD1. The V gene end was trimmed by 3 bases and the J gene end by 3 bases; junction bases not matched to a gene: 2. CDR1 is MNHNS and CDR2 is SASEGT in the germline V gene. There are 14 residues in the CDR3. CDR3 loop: CASSETGINQPQHF. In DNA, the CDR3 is TGTGCCAGCAGTGAGACAGGGATCAATCAGCCCCAGCATTTT.

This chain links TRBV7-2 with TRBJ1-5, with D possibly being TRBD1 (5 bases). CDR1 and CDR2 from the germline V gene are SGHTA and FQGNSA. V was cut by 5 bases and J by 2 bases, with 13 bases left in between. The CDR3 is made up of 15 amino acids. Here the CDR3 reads CASSTRDGRNQPQHF. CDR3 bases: TGTGCCAGCAGCACCCGGGACGGACGCAATCAGCCCCAGCATTTT.

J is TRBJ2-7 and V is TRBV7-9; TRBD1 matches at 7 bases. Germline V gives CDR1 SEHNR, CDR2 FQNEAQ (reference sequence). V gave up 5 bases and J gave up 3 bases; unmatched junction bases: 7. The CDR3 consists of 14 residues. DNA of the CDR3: TGTGCCAGCAGCCCACTACAGGGGAACTACGAGCAGTACTTC. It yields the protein CASSPLQGNYEQYF. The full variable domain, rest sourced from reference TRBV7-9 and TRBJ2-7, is DTGVSQNPRHKITKRGQNVTFRCDPISEHNRLYWYRQTLGQGPEFLTYFQNEAQLEKSRLLSDRFSAERPKGSFSTLEIQRTEQGDSAMYLCASSPLQGNYEQYFGPGTRLTVT.

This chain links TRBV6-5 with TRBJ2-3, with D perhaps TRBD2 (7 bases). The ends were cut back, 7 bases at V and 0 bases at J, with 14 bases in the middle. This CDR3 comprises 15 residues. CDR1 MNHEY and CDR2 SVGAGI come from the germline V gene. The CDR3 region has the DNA TGTGCCAGCAAACGCGGGGGCACTAGCACAGATACGCAGTATTTT. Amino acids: CASKRGGTSTDTQYF.

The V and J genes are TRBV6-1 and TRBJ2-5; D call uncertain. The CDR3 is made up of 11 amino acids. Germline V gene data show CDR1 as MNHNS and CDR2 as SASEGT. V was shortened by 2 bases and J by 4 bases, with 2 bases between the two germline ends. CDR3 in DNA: TGTGCCAGCAGTGAACTAGAGACCCAGTACTTC. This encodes CASSELETQYF.

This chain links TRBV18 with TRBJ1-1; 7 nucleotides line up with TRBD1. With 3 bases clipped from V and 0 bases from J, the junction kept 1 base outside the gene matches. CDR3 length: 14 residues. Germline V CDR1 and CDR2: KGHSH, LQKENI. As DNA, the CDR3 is TGTGCCAGCTCACCCGACAGGGTGAACACTGAAGCTTTCTTT. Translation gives CASSPDRVNTEAFF.

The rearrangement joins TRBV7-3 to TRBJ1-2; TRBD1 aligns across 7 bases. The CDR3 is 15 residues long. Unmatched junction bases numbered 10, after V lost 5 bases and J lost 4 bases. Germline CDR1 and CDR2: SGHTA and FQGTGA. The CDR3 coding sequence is TGTGCCAGCAGCCCGAACAGGGGTAGCGCCTATGGCTACACCTTC. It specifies CASSPNRGSAYGYTF.

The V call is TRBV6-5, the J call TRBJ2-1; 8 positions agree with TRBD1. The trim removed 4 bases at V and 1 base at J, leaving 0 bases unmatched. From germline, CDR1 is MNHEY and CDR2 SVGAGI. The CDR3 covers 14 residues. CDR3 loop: CASSWDRSYNEQFF. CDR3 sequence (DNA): TGTGCCAGCAGTTGGGACAGGTCCTACAATGAGCAGTTCTTC.

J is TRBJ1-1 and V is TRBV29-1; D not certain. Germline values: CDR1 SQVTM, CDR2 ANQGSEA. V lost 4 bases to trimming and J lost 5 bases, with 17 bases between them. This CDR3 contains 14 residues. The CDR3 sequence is CSVVGGRVETEAFF. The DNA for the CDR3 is TGCAGCGTTGTTGGAGGCCGGGTGGAGACTGAAGCTTTCTTT.

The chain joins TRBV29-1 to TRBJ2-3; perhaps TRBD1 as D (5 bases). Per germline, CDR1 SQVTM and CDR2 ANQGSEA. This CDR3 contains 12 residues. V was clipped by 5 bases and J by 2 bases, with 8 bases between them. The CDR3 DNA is TGCAGCGTTCCGGACATCACAGATACGCAGTATTTT. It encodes CSVPDITDTQYF.

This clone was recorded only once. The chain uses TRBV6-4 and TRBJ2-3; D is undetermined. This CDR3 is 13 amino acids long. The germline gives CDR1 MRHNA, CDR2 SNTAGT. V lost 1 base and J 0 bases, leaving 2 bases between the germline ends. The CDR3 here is CASSDFSTDTQYF. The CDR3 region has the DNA TGTGCCAGCAGTGACTTCAGCACAGATACGCAGTATTTT.

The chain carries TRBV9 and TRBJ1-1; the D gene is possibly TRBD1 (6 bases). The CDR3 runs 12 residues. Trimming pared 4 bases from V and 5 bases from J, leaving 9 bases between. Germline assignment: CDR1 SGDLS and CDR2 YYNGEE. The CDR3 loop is CASSRQGTEAFF. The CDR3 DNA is TGTGCCAGCAGCAGGCAGGGGACTGAAGCTTTCTTT.

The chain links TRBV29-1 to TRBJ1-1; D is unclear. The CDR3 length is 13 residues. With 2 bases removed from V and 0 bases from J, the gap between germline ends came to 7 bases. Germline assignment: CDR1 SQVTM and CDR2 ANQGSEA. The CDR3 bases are TGCAGCGTTGAAATTCAGGTGAACACTGAAGCTTTCTTT. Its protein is CSVEIQVNTEAFF.

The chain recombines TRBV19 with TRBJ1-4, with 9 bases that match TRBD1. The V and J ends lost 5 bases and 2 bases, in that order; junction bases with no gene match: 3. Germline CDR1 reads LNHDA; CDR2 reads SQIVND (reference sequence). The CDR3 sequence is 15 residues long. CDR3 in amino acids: CASSWGTGTNEKLFF. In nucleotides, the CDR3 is TGTGCCAGTAGTTGGGGGACAGGGACTAATGAAAAACTGTTTTTT.

The CDR3 region has the DNA TGTGCCAGCAGCCGGACAGGGGTCTCGTACAATGAGCAGTTCTTC. It encodes CASSRTGVSYNEQFF. This chain uses TRBV7-2 with TRBJ2-1; 9 nucleotides agree with TRBD1. V lost 5 bases, J lost 4 bases, and 6 bases stayed unmatched. The length of the CDR3 is 15 residues. Germline-derived CDR1 and CDR2 are SGHTA and FQGNSA.

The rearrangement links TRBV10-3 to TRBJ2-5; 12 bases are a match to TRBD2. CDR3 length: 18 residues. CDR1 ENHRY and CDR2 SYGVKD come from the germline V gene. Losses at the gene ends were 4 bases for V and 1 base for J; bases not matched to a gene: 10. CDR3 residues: CAISATLTSGGSQETQYF. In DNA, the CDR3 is TGTGCCATCAGTGCGACACTGACTAGCGGGGGCAGCCAAGAGACCCAGTACTTC.

The CDR3, as DNA: TGTGCCAGCAGCTTCCCGGGACAGGGGGCGCGGGACACTGAAGCTTTCTTT. It codes for CASSFPGQGARDTEAFF. J is TRBJ1-1 and V is TRBV5-4; 12 nucleotides agree with TRBD1. This CDR3 has 17 residues. Germline V CDR1 and CDR2: SGHNT, YYREEE (reference sequence). V lost 2 bases to trimming and J lost 3 bases; unmatched junction nucleotides: 8. Full variable domain (missing parts from reference TRBV5-4 and TRBJ1-1): ETGVTQSPTHLIKTRGQQVTLRCSSQSGHNTVSWYQQALGQGPQFIFQYYREEENGRGNFPPRFSGLQFPNYSSELNVNALELDDSALYLCASSFPGQGARDTEAFFGQGTRLTVV.

The CDR3 protein is CASRRTSGELSPSEQYF. The CDR3 DNA reads as TGTGCCAGCAGACGAACCTCCGGGGAGCTATCCCCTTCCGAGCAGTACTTC. The J gene is TRBJ2-7, the V gene TRBV2, with D tentatively TRBD2 (5 bases). Trimming cost V 6 bases and J 6 bases, with 27 bases left between them. Germline assignment: CDR1 SNHLY and CDR2 FYNNEI. The CDR3 consists of 17 residues.

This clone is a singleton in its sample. The CDR3 sequence: CASKNRDRHGYTF. CDR3 sequence (DNA): TGTGCCAGCAAAAACAGGGATAGGCATGGCTACACCTTC. The V call is TRBV6-6, the J call TRBJ1-2; possibly TRBD1 for D (6 bases). The CDR3 is 13 residues long. Germline V gene sequence: CDR1 MNHNY, CDR2 SVGAGI (reference sequence). Trimming took off 7 bases at V and 6 bases at J, with 15 bases between the two ends.

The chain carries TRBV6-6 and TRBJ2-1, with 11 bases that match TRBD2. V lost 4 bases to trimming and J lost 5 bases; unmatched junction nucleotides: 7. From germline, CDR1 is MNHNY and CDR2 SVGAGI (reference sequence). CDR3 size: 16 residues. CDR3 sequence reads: CASSSQPLAGDNEQFF. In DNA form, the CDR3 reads TGTGCCAGCAGTTCCCAACCACTAGCGGGGGACAATGAGCAGTTCTTC.

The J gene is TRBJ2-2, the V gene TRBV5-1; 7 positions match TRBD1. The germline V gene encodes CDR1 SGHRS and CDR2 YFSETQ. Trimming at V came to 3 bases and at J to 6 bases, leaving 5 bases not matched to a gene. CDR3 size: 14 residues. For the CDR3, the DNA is TGCGCCAGCAGCTCGGGGACAGTCGCCGGGGAGCTGTTTTTT. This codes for CASSSGTVAGELFF.

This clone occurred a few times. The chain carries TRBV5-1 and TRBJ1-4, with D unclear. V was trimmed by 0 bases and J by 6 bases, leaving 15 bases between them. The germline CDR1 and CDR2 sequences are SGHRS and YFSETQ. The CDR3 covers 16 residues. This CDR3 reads CASSLVGPGRDEKLFF. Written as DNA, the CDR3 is TGCGCCAGCAGCTTGGTGGGCCCCGGTAGGGATGAAAAACTGTTTTTT.

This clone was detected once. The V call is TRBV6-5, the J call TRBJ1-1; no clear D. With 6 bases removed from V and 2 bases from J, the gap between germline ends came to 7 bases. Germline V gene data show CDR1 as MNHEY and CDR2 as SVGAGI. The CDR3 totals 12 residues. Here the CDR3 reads CASSRINTEAFF. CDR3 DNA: TGTGCCAGCAGCCGAATAAACACTGAAGCTTTCTTT.